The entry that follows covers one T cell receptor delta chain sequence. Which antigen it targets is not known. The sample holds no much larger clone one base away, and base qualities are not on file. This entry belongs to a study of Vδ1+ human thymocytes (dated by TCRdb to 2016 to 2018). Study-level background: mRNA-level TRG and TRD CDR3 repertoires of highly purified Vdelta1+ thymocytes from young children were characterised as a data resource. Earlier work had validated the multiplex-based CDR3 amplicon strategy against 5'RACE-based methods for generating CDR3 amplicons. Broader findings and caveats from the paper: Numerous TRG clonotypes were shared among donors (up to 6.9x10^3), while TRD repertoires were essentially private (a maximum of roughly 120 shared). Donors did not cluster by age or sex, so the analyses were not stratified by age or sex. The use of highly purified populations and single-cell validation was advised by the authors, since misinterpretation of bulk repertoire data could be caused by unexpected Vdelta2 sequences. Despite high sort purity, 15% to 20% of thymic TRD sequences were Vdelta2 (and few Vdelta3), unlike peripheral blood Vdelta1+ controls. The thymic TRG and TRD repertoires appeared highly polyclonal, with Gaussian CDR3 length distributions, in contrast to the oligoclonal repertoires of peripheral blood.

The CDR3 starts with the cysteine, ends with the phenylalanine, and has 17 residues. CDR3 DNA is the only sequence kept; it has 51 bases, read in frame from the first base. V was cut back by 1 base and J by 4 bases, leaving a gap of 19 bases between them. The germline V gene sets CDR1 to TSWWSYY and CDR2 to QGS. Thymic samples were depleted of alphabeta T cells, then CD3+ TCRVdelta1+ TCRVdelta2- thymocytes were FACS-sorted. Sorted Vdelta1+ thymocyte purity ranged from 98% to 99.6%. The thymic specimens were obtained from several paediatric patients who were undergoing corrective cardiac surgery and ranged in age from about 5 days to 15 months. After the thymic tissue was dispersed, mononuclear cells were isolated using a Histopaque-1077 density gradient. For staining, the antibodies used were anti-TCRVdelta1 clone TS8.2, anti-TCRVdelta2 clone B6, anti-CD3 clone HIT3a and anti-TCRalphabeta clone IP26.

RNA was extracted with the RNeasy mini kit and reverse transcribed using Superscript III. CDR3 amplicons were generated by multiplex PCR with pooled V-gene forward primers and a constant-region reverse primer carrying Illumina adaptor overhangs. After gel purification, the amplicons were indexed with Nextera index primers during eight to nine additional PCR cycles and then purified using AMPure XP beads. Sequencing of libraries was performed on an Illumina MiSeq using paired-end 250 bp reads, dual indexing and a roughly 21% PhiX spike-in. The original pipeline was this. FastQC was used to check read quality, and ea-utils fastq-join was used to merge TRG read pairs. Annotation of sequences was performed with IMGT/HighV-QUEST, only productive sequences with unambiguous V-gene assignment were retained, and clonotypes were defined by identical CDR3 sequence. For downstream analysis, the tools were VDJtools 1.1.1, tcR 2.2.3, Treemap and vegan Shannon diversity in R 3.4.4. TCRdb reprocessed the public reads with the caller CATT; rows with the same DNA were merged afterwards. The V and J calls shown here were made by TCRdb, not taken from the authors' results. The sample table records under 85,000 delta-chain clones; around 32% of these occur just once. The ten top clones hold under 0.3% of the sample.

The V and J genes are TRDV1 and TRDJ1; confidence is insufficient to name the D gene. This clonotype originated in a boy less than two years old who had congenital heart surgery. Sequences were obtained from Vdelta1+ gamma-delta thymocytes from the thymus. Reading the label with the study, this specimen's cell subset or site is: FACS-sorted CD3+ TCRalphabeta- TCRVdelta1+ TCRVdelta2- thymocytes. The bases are TGTGCTCTTGGGGAACGTCCCCCCCTCGATAGGGTCGATAAACTCATCTTT. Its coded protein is CALGERPPLDRVDKLIF.